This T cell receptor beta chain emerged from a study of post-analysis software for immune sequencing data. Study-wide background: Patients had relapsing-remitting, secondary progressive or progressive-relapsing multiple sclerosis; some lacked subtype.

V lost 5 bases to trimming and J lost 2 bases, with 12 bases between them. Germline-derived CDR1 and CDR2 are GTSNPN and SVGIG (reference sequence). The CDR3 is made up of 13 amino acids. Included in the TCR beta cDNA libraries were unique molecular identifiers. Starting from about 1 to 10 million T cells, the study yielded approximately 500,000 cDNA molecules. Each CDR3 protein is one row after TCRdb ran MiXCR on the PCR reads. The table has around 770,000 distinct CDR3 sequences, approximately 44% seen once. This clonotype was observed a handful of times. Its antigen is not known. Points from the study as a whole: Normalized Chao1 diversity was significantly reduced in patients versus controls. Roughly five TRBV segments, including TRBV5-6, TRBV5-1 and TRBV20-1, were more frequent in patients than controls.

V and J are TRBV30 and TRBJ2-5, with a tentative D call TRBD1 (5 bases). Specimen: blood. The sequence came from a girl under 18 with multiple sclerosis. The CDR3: CAWALTGQETQYF. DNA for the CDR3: TGTGCCTGGGCTCTTACAGGACAAGAGACCCAGTACTTC.